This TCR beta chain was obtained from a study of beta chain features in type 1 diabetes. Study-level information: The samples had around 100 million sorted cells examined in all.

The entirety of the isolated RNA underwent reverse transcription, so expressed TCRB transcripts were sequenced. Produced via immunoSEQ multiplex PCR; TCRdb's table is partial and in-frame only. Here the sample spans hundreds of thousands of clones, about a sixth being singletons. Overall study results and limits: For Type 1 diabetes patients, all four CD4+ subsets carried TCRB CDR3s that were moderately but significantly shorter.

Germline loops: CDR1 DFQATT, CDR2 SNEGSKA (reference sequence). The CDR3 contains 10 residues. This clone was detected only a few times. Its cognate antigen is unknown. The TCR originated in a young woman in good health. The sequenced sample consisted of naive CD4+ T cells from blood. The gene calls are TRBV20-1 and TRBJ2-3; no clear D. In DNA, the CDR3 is TGCAAGGGTGGTGGGGATACGCAGTATTTT. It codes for CKGGGDTQYF.